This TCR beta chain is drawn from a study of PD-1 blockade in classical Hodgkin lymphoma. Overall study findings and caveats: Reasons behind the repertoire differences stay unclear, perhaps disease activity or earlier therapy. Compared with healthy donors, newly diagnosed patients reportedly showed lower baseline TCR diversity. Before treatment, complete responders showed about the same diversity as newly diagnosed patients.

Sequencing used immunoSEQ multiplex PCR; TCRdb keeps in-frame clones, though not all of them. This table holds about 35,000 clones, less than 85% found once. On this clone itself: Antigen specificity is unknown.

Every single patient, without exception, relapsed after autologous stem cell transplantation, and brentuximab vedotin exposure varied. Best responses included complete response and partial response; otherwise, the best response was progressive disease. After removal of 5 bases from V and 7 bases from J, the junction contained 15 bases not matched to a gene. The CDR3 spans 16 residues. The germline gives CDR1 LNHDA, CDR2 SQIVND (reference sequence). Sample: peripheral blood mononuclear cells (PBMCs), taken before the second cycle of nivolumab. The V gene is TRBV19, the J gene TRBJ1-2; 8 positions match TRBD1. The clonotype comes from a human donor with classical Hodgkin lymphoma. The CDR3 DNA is TGTGCCAGTAGTCGGACGAACAGGGGGACTCAAGCTGGCTACACCTTC. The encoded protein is CASSRTNRGTQAGYTF.